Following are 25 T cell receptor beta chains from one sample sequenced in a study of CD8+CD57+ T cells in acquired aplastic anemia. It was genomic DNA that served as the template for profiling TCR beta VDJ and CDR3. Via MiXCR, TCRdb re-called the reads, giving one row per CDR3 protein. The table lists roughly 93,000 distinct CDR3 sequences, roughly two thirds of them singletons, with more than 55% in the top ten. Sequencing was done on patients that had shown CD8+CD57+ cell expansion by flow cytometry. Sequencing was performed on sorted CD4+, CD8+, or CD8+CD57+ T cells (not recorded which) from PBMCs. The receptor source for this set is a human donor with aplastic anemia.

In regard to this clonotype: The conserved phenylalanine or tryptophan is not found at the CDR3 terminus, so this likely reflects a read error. The CDR3 bases are TGTGCCAGTAGTGCGGGTCTTGAGACCCAGTACTAC. This codes for CASSAGLETQYY. The V call is TRBV19, the J call TRBJ2-5; D is possibly TRBD2 (5 bases). From germline, CDR1 is LNHDA and CDR2 SQIVND (reference sequence). The CDR3 runs to 12 residues. Trimming pared 5 bases from V and 5 bases from J, leaving 9 bases between.

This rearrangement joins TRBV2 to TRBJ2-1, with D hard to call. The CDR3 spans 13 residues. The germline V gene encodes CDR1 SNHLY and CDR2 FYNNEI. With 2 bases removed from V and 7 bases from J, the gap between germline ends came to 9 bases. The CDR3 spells CASSEWWSNEQFF. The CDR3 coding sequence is TGTGCCAGCAGTGAATGGTGGTCAAATGAGCAGTTCTTC.

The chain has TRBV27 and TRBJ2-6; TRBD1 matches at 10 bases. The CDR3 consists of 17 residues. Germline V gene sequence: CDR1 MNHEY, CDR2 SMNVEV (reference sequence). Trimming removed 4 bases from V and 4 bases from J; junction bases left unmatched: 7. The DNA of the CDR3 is TGTGCCAGCAGTTCCCGACAGGGGGCAAGCGGGGCCAACGTCCTGACTTTC. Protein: CASSSRQGASGANVLTF.

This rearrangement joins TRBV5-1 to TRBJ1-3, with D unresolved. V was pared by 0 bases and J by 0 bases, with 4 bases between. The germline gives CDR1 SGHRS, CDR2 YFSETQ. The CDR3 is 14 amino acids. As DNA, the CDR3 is TGCGCCAGCAGCTTGGACCTCTCTGGAAACACCATATATTTT. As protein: CASSLDLSGNTIYF. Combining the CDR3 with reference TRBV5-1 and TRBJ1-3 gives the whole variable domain KAGVTQTPRYLIKTRGQQVTLSCSPISGHRSVSWYQQTPGQGLQFLFEYFSETQRNKGNFPGRFSGRQFSNSRSEMNVSTLELGDSALYLCASSLDLSGNTIYFGEGSWLTVV.

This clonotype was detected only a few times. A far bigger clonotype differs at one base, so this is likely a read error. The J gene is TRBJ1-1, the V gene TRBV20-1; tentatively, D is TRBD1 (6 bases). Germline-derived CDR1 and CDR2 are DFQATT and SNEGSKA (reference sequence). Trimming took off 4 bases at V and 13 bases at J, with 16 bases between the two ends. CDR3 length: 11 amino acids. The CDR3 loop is CSATEDREGFF. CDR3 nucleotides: TGCAGTGCTACAGAGGACAGAGAGGGTTTCTTT.

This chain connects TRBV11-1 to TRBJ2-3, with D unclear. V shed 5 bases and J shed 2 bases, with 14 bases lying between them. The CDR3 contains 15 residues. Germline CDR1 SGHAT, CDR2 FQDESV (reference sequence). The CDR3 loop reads CASSHHSPVTDTQYF. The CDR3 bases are TGTGCCAGCAGCCACCACTCCCCCGTCACAGATACGCAGTATTTT. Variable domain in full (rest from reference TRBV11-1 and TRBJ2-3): EAEVAQSPRYKITEKSQAVAFWCDPISGHATLYWYRQILGQGPELLVQFQDESVVDDSQLPKDRFSAERLKGVDSTLKIQPAELGDSAMYLCASSHHSPVTDTQYFGPGTRLTVL.

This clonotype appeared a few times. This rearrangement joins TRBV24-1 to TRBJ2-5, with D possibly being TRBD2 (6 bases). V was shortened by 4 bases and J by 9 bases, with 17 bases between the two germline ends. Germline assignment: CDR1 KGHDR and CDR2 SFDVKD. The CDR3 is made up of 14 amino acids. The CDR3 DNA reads TGTGCCACCAGTGACTGGTCGGCGGGGCAAGCCCAGTACTTC. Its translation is CATSDWSAGQAQYF.

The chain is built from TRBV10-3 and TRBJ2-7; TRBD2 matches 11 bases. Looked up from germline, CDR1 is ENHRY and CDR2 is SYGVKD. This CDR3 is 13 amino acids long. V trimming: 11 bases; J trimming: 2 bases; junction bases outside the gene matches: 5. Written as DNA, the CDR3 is TGTGCCTCAGGGACTAGCGGCACCTACGAGCAGTACTTC. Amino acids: CASGTSGTYEQYF.

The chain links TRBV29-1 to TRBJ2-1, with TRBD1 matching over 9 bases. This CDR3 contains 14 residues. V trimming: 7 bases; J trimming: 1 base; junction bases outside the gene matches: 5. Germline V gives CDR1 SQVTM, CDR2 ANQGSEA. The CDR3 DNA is TGCAGCGCCCAACAGGGGGCGTCCTACAATGAGCAGTTCTTC. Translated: CSAQQGASYNEQFF.

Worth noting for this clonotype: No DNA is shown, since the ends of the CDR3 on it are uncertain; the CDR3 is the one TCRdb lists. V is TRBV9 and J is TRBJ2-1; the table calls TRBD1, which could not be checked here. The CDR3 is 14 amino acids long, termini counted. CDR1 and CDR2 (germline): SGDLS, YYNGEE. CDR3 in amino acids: CASSFGTGSRSEFF.

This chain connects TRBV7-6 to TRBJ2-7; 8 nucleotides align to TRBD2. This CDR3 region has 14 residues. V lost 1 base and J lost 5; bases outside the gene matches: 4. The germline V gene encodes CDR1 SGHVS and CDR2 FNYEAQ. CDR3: CASSLERRGDEQYF. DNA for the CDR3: TGTGCCAGCAGCTTAGAGCGGCGGGGGGACGAGCAGTACTTC.

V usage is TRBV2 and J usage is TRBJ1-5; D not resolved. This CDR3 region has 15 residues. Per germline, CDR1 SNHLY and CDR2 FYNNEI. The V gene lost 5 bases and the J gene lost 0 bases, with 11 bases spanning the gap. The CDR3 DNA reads TGTGCCAGCAGTCTGACACGCAATAGCAATCAGCCCCAGCATTTT. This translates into CASSLTRNSNQPQHF.

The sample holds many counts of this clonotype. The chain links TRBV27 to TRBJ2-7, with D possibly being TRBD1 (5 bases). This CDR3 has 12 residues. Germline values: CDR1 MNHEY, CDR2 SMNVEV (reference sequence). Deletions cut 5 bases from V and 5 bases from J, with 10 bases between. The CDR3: CASSQGLNEQYF. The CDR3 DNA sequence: TGTGCCAGCAGTCAGGGTCTCAACGAGCAGTACTTC.

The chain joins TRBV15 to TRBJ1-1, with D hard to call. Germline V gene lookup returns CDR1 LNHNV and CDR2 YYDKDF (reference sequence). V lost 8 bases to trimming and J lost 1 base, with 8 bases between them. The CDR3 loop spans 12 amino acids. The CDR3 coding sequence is TGTGCCACCGGGTCTCCGAACACTGAAGCTTTCTTT. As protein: CATGSPNTEAFF.

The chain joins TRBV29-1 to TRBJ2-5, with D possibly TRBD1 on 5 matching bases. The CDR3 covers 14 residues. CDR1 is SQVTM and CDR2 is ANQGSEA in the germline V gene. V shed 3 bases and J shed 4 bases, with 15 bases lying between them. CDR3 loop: CSVESSGWAETQYF. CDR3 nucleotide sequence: TGCAGCGTTGAGAGCTCAGGGTGGGCAGAGACCCAGTACTTC. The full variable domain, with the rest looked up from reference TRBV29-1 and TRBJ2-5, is SAVISQKPSRDICQRGTSLTIQCQVDSQVTMMFWYRQQPGQSLTLIATANQGSEATYESGFVIDKFPISRPNLTFSTLTVSNMSPEDSSIYLCSVESSGWAETQYFGPGTRLLVL.

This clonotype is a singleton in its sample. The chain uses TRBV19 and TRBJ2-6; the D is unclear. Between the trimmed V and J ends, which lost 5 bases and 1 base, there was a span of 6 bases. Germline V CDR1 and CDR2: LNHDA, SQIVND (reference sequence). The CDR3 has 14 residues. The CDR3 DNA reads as TGTGCCAGTAGTGCGAGTTCTGGGGCCAACGTCCTGACTTTC. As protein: CASSASSGANVLTF.

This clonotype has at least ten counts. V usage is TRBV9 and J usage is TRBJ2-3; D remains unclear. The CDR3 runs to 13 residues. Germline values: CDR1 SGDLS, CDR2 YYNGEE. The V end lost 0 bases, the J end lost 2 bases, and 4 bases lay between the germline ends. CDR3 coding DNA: TGTGCCAGCAGCGTAGTTAACACAGATACGCAGTATTTT. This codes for CASSVVNTDTQYF.

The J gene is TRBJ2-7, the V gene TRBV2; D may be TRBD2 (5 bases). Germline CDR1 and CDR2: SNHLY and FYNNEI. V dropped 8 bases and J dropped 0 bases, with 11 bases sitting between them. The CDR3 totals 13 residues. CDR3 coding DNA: TGTGCCAGCGTCCCTAGCAGCTCCTACGAGCAGTACTTC. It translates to CASVPSSSYEQYF.

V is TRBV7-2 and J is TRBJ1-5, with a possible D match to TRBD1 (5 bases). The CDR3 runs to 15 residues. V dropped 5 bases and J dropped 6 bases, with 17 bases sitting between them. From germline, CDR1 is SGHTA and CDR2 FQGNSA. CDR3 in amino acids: CASSAPGEVGQPQHF. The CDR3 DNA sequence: TGTGCCAGCAGCGCCCCGGGGGAGGTGGGTCAGCCCCAGCATTTT. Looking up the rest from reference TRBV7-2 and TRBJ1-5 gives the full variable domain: GAGVSQSPSNKVTEKGKDVELRCDPISGHTALYWYRQSLGQGLEFLIYFQGNSAPDKSGLPSDRFSAERTGGSVSTLTIQRTQQEDSAVYLCASSAPGEVGQPQHFGDGTRLSIL.

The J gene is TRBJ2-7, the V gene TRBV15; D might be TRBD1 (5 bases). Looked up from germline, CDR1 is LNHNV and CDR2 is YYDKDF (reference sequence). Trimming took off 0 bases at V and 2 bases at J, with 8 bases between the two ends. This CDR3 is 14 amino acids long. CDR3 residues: CATSRETETYEQYF. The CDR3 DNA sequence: TGTGCCACCAGCAGAGAGACAGAAACCTACGAGCAGTACTTC.

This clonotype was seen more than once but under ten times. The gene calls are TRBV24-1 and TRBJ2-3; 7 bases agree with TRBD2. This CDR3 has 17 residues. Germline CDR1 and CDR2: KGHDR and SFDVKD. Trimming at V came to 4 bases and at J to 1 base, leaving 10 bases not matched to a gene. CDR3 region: CATSEWDYGLGTDTQYF. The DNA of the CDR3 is TGTGCCACCAGTGAATGGGACTACGGATTGGGCACAGATACGCAGTATTTT.

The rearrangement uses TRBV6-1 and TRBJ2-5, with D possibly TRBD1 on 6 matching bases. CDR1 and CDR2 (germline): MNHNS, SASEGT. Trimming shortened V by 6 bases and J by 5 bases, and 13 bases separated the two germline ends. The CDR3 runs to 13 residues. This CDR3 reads CASRPGARETQYF. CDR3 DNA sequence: TGTGCCAGCAGGCCAGGGGCACGGGAGACCCAGTACTTC.

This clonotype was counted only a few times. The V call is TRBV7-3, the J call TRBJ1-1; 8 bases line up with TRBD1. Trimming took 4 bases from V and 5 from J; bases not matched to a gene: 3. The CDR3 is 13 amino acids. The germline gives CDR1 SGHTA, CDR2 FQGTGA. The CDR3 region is CASSSDRETEAFF. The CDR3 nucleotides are TGTGCCAGCAGCTCGGACAGGGAAACTGAAGCTTTCTTT.

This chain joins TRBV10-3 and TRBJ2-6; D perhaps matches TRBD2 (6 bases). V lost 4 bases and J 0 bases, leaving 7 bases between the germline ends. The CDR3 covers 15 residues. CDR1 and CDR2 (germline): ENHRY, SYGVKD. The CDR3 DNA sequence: TGTGCCATCAGTGTCGGGGGCTCTGGGGCCAACGTCCTGACTTTC. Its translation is CAISVGGSGANVLTF.

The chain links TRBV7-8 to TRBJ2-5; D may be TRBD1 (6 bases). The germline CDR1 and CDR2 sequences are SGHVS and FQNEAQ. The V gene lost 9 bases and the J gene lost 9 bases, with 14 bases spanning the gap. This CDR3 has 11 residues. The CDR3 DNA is TGTGCCAGTGGGGGCCTGGCGGCCCAGTACTTC. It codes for CASGGLAAQYF.